The entry below gives a single TCR beta chain sequence along with its context. What it binds is not known. The record originates from a study of T cells in localized non-small cell lung cancer. The method was immunoSEQ multiplex PCR; TCRdb's version includes in-frame clones alone and lacks a portion of them. The sample holds approximately 1,500 clones, 20% to 30% seen once. Study-level results: Within adjacent lung there appeared a median 57 of the top 100 tumor clones.

CDR1 GTSNPN and CDR2 SVGIG come from the germline V gene (reference sequence). Trimming left V 0 bases short and J 5 bases short, with 17 bases between. The length of the CDR3 is 15 residues. This specimen consisted of normal lung tissue next to the tumor, obtained before any cancer treatment. The receptor comes from a male donor aged 60 or over with stage I lung adenocarcinoma. The V gene is TRBV30, the J gene TRBJ2-7, with D perhaps matching TRBD1 or TRBD2 (5 bases each). The CDR3 DNA reads TGTGCCTGGAGTGTATGGGGGTCAGATCAGAACGAGCAGTACTTC. Amino acid sequence: CAWSVWGSDQNEQYF.